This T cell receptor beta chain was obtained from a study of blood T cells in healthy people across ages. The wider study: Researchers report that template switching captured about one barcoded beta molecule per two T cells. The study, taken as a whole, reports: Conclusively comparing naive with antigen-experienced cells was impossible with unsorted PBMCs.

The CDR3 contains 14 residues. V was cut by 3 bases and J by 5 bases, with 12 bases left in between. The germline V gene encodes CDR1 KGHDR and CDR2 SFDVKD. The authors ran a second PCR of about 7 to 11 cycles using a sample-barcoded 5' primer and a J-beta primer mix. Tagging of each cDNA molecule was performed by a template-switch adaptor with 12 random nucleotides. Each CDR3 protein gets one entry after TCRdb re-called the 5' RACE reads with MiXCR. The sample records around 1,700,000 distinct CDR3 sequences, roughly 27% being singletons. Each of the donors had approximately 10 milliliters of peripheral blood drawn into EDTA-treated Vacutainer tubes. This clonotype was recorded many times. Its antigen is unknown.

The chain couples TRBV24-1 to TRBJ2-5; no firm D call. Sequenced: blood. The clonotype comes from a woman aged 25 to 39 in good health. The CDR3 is CATSDGSVVETQYF. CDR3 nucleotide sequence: TGTGCCACCAGTGATGGAAGCGTGGTGGAGACCCAGTACTTC.